The next 12 T cell receptor beta chains were all read from a single sample in a study of cytomegalovirus exposure and HLA in healthy donors. A multiplex PCR was run with 60 Vbeta primers and 13 Jbeta primers. The repertoire was sequenced with immunoSEQ multiplex PCR; TCRdb's copy has only in-frame clones and lacks some. The repertoire holds about 120,000 clones, with around 75% as singletons. Sequencing input: PBMCs. These receptors originate from a woman between 18 and 29 years old in good health and CMV-seronegative.

The rearrangement uses TRBV27 and TRBJ1-6; TRBD1 is a possible D gene (6 bases). V was clipped by 5 bases and J by 7 bases, with 18 bases between them. Germline CDR1 MNHEY, CDR2 SMNVEV (reference sequence). This CDR3 spans 16 amino acids. The CDR3 reads CASSQTLTGPNSPLHF. The CDR3 DNA is TGTGCCAGCAGTCAAACGCTGACAGGTCCCAATTCACCCCTCCACTTT.

This clone was detected a few times. The chain couples TRBV5-8 to TRBJ2-2; tentative D call: TRBD2 (5 bases). Germline values: CDR1 SGHTS, CDR2 YDEGEE. The ends were cut back, 2 bases at V and 4 bases at J, with 15 bases in the middle. The CDR3 runs to 16 residues. CDR3 sequence (DNA): TGTGCCAGCAGCTTATCGGGGAACACGCGCACCGGGGAGCTGTTTTTT. Its protein product is CASSLSGNTRTGELFF. Full variable domain (missing parts from reference TRBV5-8 and TRBJ2-2): EAGVTQSPTHLIKTRGQQATLRCSPISGHTSVYWYQQALGLGLQFLLWYDEGEERNRGNFPPRFSGRQFPNYSSELNVNALELEDSALYLCASSLSGNTRTGELFFGEGSRLTVL.

This clone has just one count. CDR3 DNA: TGTGCCAGCAGCTCGCCTAGTTCCTACGAGCAGTACTTC. This codes for CASSSPSSYEQYF. The chain employs TRBV5-6 and TRBJ2-5; D call uncertain. The J call may be faulty, since TRBJ2-7 better matches the DNA end. Germline V lookup: CDR1 SGHDT, CDR2 YYEEEE. CDR3 length: 13 residues.

This chain connects TRBV19 to TRBJ1-1, with a tentative D call TRBD1 (6 bases). Trimming took off 3 bases at V and 1 base at J, with 9 bases between the two ends. This CDR3 region has 14 residues. Germline V gives CDR1 LNHDA, CDR2 SQIVND (reference sequence). The CDR3 loop reads CASSITGKNTEAFF. For the CDR3, the DNA is TGTGCCAGTAGTATTACAGGGAAGAACACTGAAGCTTTCTTT.

The gene calls are TRBV28 and TRBJ1-3, with a tentative D call TRBD1 (5 bases). V lost 6 bases and J 0 bases, leaving 15 bases between the germline ends. The V gene's germline CDR1 is MDHEN and CDR2 SYDVKM. There are 16 residues in the CDR3. DNA for the CDR3: TGTGCCAGCAGCCGGTTCGGGGGGAACTCTGGAAACACCATATATTTT. It codes for CASSRFGGNSGNTIYF. Together with reference TRBV28 and TRBJ1-3, the CDR3 gives the full variable domain: DVKVTQSSRYLVKRTGEKVFLECVQDMDHENMFWYRQDPGLGLRLIYFSYDVKMKEKGDIPEGYSVSREKKERFSLILESASTNQTSMYLCASSRFGGNSGNTIYFGEGSWLTVV.

The chain is built from TRBV5-1 and TRBJ2-1, with 14 bases matching TRBD2. V lost 5 bases to trimming and J lost 7 bases; unmatched junction nucleotides: 5. This CDR3 has 15 amino acids. Germline V gene lookup returns CDR1 SGHRS and CDR2 YFSETQ. CDR3 protein: CASRPGTSGGNEQFF. The CDR3 region has the DNA TGCGCCAGCAGGCCGGGGACTAGCGGGGGTAATGAGCAGTTCTTC.

This chain uses TRBV10-3 with TRBJ2-2; D is possibly TRBD1 (5 bases). This CDR3 is built from 14 residues. V gave up 6 bases and J gave up 3 bases, with 11 bases separating them. Germline V gene lookup returns CDR1 ENHRY and CDR2 SYGVKD. CDR3 loop: CAISQGLDTGELFF. CDR3 sequence (DNA): TGTGCCATCAGCCAGGGTTTGGACACCGGGGAGCTGTTTTTT.

The V call is TRBV15, the J call TRBJ2-7, with TRBD2 identical over 9 bases. V dropped 9 bases and J dropped 7; count of bases not matched to a gene: 7. The CDR3 contains 12 residues. Looked up from germline, CDR1 is LNHNV and CDR2 is YYDKDF (reference sequence). CDR3 residues: CATWAGGGEQYF. The CDR3 nucleotides are TGTGCCACTTGGGCGGGGGGGGGTGAGCAGTACTTC.

The genes are TRBV30 and TRBJ1-1; 7 nucleotides match TRBD1. CDR1 is GTSNPN, CDR2 SVGIG, per germline (reference sequence). V lost 1 base and J lost 3; bases outside the gene matches: 5. The CDR3 consists of 14 residues. CDR3 in amino acids: CAWSGQGFYTEAFF. The CDR3 DNA is TGTGCCTGGAGTGGACAGGGTTTTTACACTGAAGCTTTCTTT.

This clone was recorded a few times. The CDR3 protein is CASSRKGRGLFFYGYTF. The CDR3 DNA sequence: TGTGCCAGCAGCCGAAAGGGAAGGGGGCTCTTTTTCTATGGCTACACCTTC. The rearrangement joins TRBV5-6 to TRBJ1-2; 7 bases line up with TRBD1. The CDR3 totals 17 residues. CDR1 is SGHDT and CDR2 is YYEEEE in the germline V gene. V lost 4 bases to trimming and J lost 4 bases; unmatched junction nucleotides: 16.

The chain combines TRBV5-6 with TRBJ1-1; D is perhaps TRBD1 (5 bases). This CDR3 has 16 residues. V lost 4 bases and J lost 1, with 17 bases in between. Germline V gene sequence: CDR1 SGHDT, CDR2 YYEEEE. CDR3 residues: CASSPLQGGGNTEAFF. CDR3 bases: TGTGCCAGCAGCCCGCTGCAGGGTGGTGGGAACACTGAAGCTTTCTTT.

The chain combines TRBV5-1 with TRBJ2-3; 12 nucleotides align to TRBD2. With 3 bases clipped from V and 5 bases from J, the junction kept 7 bases outside the gene matches. Germline-derived CDR1 and CDR2 are SGHRS and YFSETQ. The CDR3 is 16 residues long. CDR3 sequence (DNA): TGCGCCAGCAGCTCTTTTCCGACTAGCGGGGGAGATACGCAGTATTTT. It specifies CASSSFPTSGGDTQYF.